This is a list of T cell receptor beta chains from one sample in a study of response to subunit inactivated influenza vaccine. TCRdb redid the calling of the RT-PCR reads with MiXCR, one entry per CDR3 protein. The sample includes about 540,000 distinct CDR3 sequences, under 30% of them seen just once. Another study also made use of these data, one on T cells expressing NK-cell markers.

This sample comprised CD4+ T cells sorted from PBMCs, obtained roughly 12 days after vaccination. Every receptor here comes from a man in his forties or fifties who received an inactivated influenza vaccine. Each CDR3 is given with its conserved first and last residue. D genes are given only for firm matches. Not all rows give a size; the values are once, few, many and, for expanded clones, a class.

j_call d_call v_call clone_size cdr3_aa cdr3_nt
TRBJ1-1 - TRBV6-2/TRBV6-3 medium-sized CASSYSGRGGFMTEAFF TGTGCCAGCAGTTACTCGGGCAGGGGAGGATTTATGACTGAAGCTTTCTTT
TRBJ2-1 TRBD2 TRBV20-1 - CSASKPLAGVRYNEQFF TGCAGTGCTAGTAAGCCCCTAGCGGGAGTGAGGTACAATGAGCAGTTCTTC
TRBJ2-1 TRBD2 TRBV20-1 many CSARDPSGGSSSYNEQFF TGCAGTGCCAGGGACCCTAGCGGGGGGTCCAGCTCCTACAATGAGCAGTTCTTC
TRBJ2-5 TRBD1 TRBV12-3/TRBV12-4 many CASSLGGGGETQYF TGTGCCAGCAGTTTAGGAGGGGGCGGAGAGACCCAGTACTTC
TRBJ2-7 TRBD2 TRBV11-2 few CASSLSLLAGFYEQYF TGTGCCAGCAGCTTGTCGTTACTAGCGGGATTCTACGAGCAGTACTTC
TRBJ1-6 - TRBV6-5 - CASSYSSPGAVNSPLHF TGTGCCAGCAGTTACTCGAGCCCGGGTGCCGTGAATTCACCCCTCCACTTT
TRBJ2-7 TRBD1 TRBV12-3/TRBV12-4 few CASSSGTGSSYEQYF TGTGCCAGCAGTTCAGGGACAGGGTCATCCTACGAGCAGTACTTC
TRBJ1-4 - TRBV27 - CASSIQEGEKLFF TGTGCCAGCAGTATCCAGGAAGGCGAAAAACTGTTTTTT
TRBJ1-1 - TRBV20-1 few CSAKRTGMNTEAFF TGCAGTGCTAAGAGGACTGGAATGAACACTGAAGCTTTCTTT
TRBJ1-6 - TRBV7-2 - CASSYRRDSPLHF TGTGCCAGCAGCTACCGGCGGGATTCACCCCTCCACTTT
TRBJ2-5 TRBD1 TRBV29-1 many CSVRGQTQETQYF TGCAGCGTTAGGGGGCAGACCCAAGAGACCCAGTACTTC
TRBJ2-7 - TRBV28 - CASSPHVRDSYEQYF TGTGCCAGCAGTCCCCATGTTAGGGACTCCTACGAGCAGTACTTC
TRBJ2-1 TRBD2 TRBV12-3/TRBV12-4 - CASRHSGRGSEQFF TGTGCCAGCAGGCATAGCGGGAGAGGGAGTGAGCAGTTCTTC
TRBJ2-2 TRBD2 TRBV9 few CASSVHSGSSTGELFF TGTGCCAGCAGCGTTCACAGCGGGAGCTCCACCGGGGAGCTGTTTTTT
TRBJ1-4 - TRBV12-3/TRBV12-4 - CASRTGTWEKLFF TGTGCCAGCAGGACCGGGACATGGGAAAAACTGTTTTTT